The 24 T cell receptor beta chains listed next were all sequenced from one sample in a study of cytomegalovirus exposure and HLA in healthy donors. PCR employed 60 Vbeta and 13 Jbeta primers. Libraries were prepared by immunoSEQ multiplex PCR; TCRdb keeps only in-frame clonotypes and omits some of them. Here the sample spans 95,000 to 150,000 clones, about 10% being singletons. The sequenced sample consisted of PBMCs. The receptor set was obtained from a woman younger than 30 in good health and CMV-seropositive.

This chain joins TRBV5-1 and TRBJ1-1; D uncertain. V gave up 2 bases and J gave up 0 bases, with 8 bases separating them. CDR1 is SGHRS, CDR2 YFSETQ, per germline. The CDR3 is 14 amino acids. CDR3 DNA: TGCGCCAGCAGCTTTCAACAAATGAACACTGAAGCTTTCTTT. It encodes CASSFQQMNTEAFF.

This clone was seen a few times. A junction end diverges from the germline sequence, so it may reflect a read error. The rearrangement uses TRBV6-4 and TRBJ2-2, with D possibly being TRBD2 (5 bases). Per the germline V gene, CDR1 is MRHNA and CDR2 is SNTAGT. The CDR3 has 12 amino acids. The CDR3 DNA reads TGTGCCAGCAGTGACGACACCGGGGAGCTGTTTTTC. It is translated as CASSDDTGELFF.

A few counts support this clone. The chain carries TRBV18 and TRBJ1-2; D possibly corresponds to TRBD1 (5 bases). The germline V and J ends were trimmed by 6 bases and 7 bases, with 15 bases remaining between them. This CDR3 has 13 amino acids. Germline V gene sequence: CDR1 KGHSH, CDR2 LQKENI. The CDR3 here is CASSLQGGIGYTF. CDR3 in DNA: TGTGCCAGCTCCCTCCAGGGAGGTATTGGCTACACCTTC.

V gene TRBV30 combines with J gene TRBJ1-5; D might be TRBD1 (6 bases). This CDR3 region has 16 residues. With 0 bases removed from V and 3 bases from J, the gap between germline ends came to 15 bases. Germline V gene sequence: CDR1 GTSNPN, CDR2 SVGIG (reference sequence). CDR3 DNA: TGTGCCTGGAGTGTGAGGCAGGGGATTTTCAATCAGCCCCAGCATTTT. It encodes CAWSVRQGIFNQPQHF.

The rearrangement links TRBV7-2 to TRBJ2-3; 7 bases line up with TRBD2. CDR3 size: 15 residues. From germline, CDR1 is SGHTA and CDR2 FQGNSA. The V and J ends lost 3 bases and 6 bases, in that order; junction bases with no gene match: 9. The CDR3 protein is CASSFRAGVSDTQYF. DNA of the CDR3: TGTGCCAGCAGCTTTCGTGCGGGAGTGAGTGATACGCAGTATTTT.

The V gene is TRBV28, the J gene TRBJ2-7; tentative D call: TRBD2 (5 bases). V lost 4 bases, J lost 3 bases, and 19 bases lay in between. Germline V CDR1 and CDR2: MDHEN, SYDVKM. The CDR3 has 16 residues. This CDR3 reads CASSSRPGREGYEQYF. The CDR3 DNA is TGTGCCAGCAGTTCGCGACCGGGAAGAGAAGGCTACGAGCAGTACTTC.

This clone was seen only a few times. The chain has TRBV15 and TRBJ1-2; D possibly corresponds to TRBD1 (6 bases). Germline CDR1 reads LNHNV; CDR2 reads YYDKDF (reference sequence). The CDR3 sequence is 12 residues long. Trimming cost V 0 bases and J 10 bases, with 9 bases left between them. CDR3: CATSRENRAYTF. In DNA, the CDR3 is TGTGCCACCAGCAGAGAAAACAGGGCCTACACCTTC. Supplemented by reference TRBV15 and TRBJ1-2, the full variable domain reads DAMVIQNPRYQVTQFGKPVTLSCSQTLNHNVMYWYQQKSSQAPKLLFHYYDKDFNNEADTPDNFQSRRPNTSFCFLDIRSPGLGDTAMYLCATSRENRAYTFGSGTRLTVV.

This rearrangement joins TRBV13 to TRBJ2-1; 9 bases fit TRBD2. This CDR3 region has 16 residues. Looked up from germline, CDR1 is PRHDT and CDR2 is FYEKMQ (reference sequence). After removal of 5 bases from V and 6 bases from J, the junction contained 11 bases not matched to a gene. The CDR3 DNA reads as TGTGCCAGCAGCCCCGGTCCGACTAGCGGAGCCAATGAGCAGTTCTTC. Amino acid sequence: CASSPGPTSGANEQFF.

V gene TRBV4-1 combines with J gene TRBJ2-3; D perhaps matches TRBD2 (7 bases). Trimming took 1 base from V and 2 from J, leaving 13 bases between them. Looked up from germline, CDR1 is MGHRA and CDR2 is YSYEKL. This CDR3 comprises 16 residues. The CDR3 reads CASSQVKAGHTDTQYF. CDR3 nucleotides: TGCGCCAGCAGCCAAGTCAAAGCGGGACACACAGATACGCAGTATTTT.

This chain links TRBV6-6 with TRBJ2-1, with 7 bases matching TRBD2. V lost 4 bases and J lost 7; bases outside the gene matches: 13. CDR3 size: 16 residues. The germline gives CDR1 MNHNY, CDR2 SVGAGI (reference sequence). The CDR3 DNA reads TGTGCCAGCAGTTCTACCCGACTAGCAGGAGGTAATGAGCAGTTCTTC. Encoded protein: CASSSTRLAGGNEQFF.

This clone was observed a few times. This chain links TRBV18 with TRBJ2-7; 9 bases align to TRBD2. CDR3 size: 15 residues. The germline gives CDR1 KGHSH, CDR2 LQKENI. Unmatched junction bases numbered 6, after V lost 1 base and J lost 5 bases. Here the CDR3 DNA reads TGTGCCAGCTCACCACTAGCGGGAGTGATGGACGAGCAGTACTTC. Its protein product is CASSPLAGVMDEQYF.

The table lists this clone with a few counts. The V call is TRBV29-1, the J call TRBJ2-1; perhaps TRBD2 as D (6 bases). Germline V gene sequence: CDR1 SQVTM, CDR2 ANQGSEA. V lost 3 bases and J 6 bases, leaving 15 bases between the germline ends. This CDR3 region has 14 residues. CDR3 DNA sequence: TGCAGCGTTGACAGACTAGAGGTCCTCAATGAGCAGTTCTTC. The encoded protein is CSVDRLEVLNEQFF.

In its sample, this clone was seen a few times. The chain employs TRBV15 and TRBJ2-5, with TRBD2 matching over 7 bases. Germline CDR1 and CDR2: LNHNV and YYDKDF (reference sequence). The V gene end was trimmed by 0 bases and the J gene end by 1 base; junction bases not matched to a gene: 2. The CDR3 contains 15 residues. CDR3 nucleotide sequence: TGTGCCACCAGCAGAGACCGGACTAGCCAAGAGACCCAGTACTTC. Protein product: CATSRDRTSQETQYF.

The chain links TRBV6-5 to TRBJ1-2; the D gene is possibly TRBD1 (5 bases). Germline V CDR1 and CDR2: MNHEY, SVGAGI. Trimming shortened V by 6 bases and J by 2 bases, and 16 bases separated the two germline ends. This CDR3 region has 15 residues. CDR3 loop: CASSYQSGGNYGYTF. The CDR3, as DNA: TGTGCCAGCAGCTATCAATCCGGGGGGAACTATGGCTACACCTTC.

The chain has TRBV2 and TRBJ2-3, with D unclear. V dropped 4 bases and J dropped 3 bases, with 11 bases sitting between them. The CDR3 is made up of 14 amino acids. Germline V gene lookup returns CDR1 SNHLY and CDR2 FYNNEI. CDR3 in DNA: TGTGCCAGCAGTGTGTTGGTAGAAACAGATACGCAGTATTTT. Protein product: CASSVLVETDTQYF.

The chain links TRBV6-6 to TRBJ2-1; 10 nucleotides match TRBD2. The trim removed 2 bases at V and 9 bases at J, leaving 10 bases unmatched. CDR1 is MNHNY and CDR2 is SVGAGI in the germline V gene (reference sequence). CDR3 length: 16 residues. The CDR3: CASSYVLASGSGEQFF. DNA for the CDR3: TGTGCCAGCAGTTACGTCTTAGCTAGCGGGAGTGGTGAGCAGTTCTTC.

The chain has TRBV7-6 and TRBJ1-1; TRBD1 is a possible D gene (5 bases). V dropped 8 bases and J dropped 0 bases, with 16 bases sitting between them. CDR1 is SGHVS, CDR2 FNYEAQ, per germline. This CDR3 has 15 residues. The CDR3 loop reads CASQKAQGVNTEAFF. CDR3 in DNA: TGTGCCAGCCAAAAAGCCCAGGGTGTGAACACTGAAGCTTTCTTT.

This clone appeared a few times. Sequence at one end of the junction differs from germline and may be a read error. The chain couples TRBV6-1 to TRBJ2-3, with D maybe TRBD2 (6 bases). Looked up from germline, CDR1 is MNHNS and CDR2 is SASEGT. The CDR3 spans 15 residues. The CDR3 loop reads CASSGLYTSTDTQYF. The CDR3 nucleotides are TGTGCCAGCAGTGGACTTTATACTAGCACGGATACGCAGTATTTT.

V gene TRBV4-1 combines with J gene TRBJ2-3; maybe TRBD1 (5 bases). Germline loops: CDR1 MGHRA, CDR2 YSYEKL. The length of the CDR3 is 17 residues. Trimming stripped 0 bases from V and 0 bases from J, with 13 bases between. In DNA, the CDR3 is TGCGCCAGCAGCCAAGACAAATCGACAGCTAGCACAGATACGCAGTATTTT. Translated, it gives CASSQDKSTASTDTQYF.

The CDR3 bases are TGCGCCAGCAGCCAGGGACAGGCCTACGAGCAGTACTTC. Translation gives CASSQGQAYEQYF. This chain links TRBV5-1 with TRBJ2-7; 8 bases align to TRBD1. The CDR3 runs to 13 residues. Germline V lookup: CDR1 SGHRS, CDR2 YFSETQ. V trimming: 4 bases; J trimming: 2 bases; junction bases outside the gene matches: 2.

The rearrangement joins TRBV6-5 to TRBJ1-1; TRBD1 aligns across 9 bases. Germline values: CDR1 MNHEY, CDR2 SVGAGI. V lost 2 bases and J lost 3; bases outside the gene matches: 4. This CDR3 comprises 15 residues. The chain's CDR3 is CASSYPGQGYTEAFF. The CDR3 DNA is TGTGCCAGCAGTTACCCGGGACAGGGCTACACTGAAGCTTTCTTT.

The gene calls are TRBV12-5 and TRBJ2-3; D not certain. This CDR3 has 11 residues. Germline values: CDR1 LGHNT, CDR2 FRNRAP. V was clipped by 6 bases and J by 2 bases, with 3 bases between them. The CDR3 DNA sequence: TGTGCTAGTGGCTTCACAGATACGCAGTATTTT. Encoded protein: CASGFTDTQYF.

The V call is TRBV7-8, the J call TRBJ1-4, with 9 bases aligning to TRBD1. The germline CDR1 and CDR2 sequences are SGHVS and FQNEAQ. This CDR3 is 14 amino acids long. V was pared by 5 bases and J by 5 bases, with 3 bases of the junction left unmatched. The CDR3 sequence is CASSPGQGNEKLFF. The CDR3 DNA reads as TGTGCCAGCAGCCCGGGACAGGGAAATGAAAAACTGTTTTTT.

This clone was seen a handful of times. J is TRBJ2-3 and V is TRBV7-9, with 7 bases matching TRBD2. Trimming at V came to 1 base and at J to 5 bases, leaving 6 bases not matched to a gene. This CDR3 contains 15 residues. Germline CDR1 reads SEHNR; CDR2 reads FQNEAQ (reference sequence). The CDR3 sequence: CASSLGGLVIDTQYF. CDR3 nucleotides: TGTGCCAGCAGCTTAGGAGGACTAGTAATAGATACGCAGTATTTT.